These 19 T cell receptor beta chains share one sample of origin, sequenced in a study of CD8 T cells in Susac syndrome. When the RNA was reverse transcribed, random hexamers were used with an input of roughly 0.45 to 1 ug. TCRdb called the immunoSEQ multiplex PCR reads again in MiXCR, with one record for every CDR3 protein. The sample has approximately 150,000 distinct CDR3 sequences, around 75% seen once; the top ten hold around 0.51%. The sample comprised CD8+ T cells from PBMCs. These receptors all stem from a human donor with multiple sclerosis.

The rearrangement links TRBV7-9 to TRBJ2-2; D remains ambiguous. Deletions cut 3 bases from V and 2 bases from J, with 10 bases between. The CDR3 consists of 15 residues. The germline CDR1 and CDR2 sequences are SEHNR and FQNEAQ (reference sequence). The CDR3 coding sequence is TGTGCCAGCAGCTTCGGCAGGACCAACACCGGGGAGCTGTTTTTT. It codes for CASSFGRTNTGELFF.

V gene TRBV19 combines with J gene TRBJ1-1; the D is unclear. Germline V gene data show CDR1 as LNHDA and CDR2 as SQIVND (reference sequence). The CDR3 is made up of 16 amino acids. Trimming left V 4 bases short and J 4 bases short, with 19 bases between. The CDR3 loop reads CASSTIYGPGSTEAFF. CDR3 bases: TGTGCCAGTAGTACGATCTACGGGCCTGGGAGCACTGAAGCTTTCTTT.

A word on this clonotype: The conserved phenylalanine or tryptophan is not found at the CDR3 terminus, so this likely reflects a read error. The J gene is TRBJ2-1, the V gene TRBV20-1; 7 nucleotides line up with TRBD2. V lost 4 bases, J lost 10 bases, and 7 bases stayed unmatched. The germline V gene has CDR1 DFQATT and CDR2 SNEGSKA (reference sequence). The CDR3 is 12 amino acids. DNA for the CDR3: TGCAGTGCTACGGGACTAAGGCGGGAGCAGTTCTTG. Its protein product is CSATGLRREQFL.

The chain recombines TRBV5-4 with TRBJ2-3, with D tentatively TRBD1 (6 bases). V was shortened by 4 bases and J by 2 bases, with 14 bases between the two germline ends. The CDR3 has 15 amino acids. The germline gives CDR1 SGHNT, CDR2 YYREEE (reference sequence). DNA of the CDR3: TGTGCCAGCAGCACAGCAGGGGCGTACACAGATACGCAGTATTTT. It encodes CASSTAGAYTDTQYF.

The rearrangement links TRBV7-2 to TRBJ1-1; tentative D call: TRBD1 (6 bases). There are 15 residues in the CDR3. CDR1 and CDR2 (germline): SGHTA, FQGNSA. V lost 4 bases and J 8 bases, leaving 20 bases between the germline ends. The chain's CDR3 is CASSSTGTNRIEAFF. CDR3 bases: TGTGCCAGCAGCTCCACCGGGACAAACAGGATAGAAGCTTTCTTT.

CDR3 sequence (DNA): TGTGCCAGCAGTTACGGTTTACAGCCCCAGCATTTT. Translating gives CASSYGLQPQHF. The chain combines TRBV6-2 or TRBV6-3 with TRBJ1-5; D is unresolved. Looked up from germline, CDR1 is MNHEY and CDR2 is SVGEGT. The CDR3 runs to 12 residues. V was clipped by 2 bases and J by 7 bases, with 6 bases between them.

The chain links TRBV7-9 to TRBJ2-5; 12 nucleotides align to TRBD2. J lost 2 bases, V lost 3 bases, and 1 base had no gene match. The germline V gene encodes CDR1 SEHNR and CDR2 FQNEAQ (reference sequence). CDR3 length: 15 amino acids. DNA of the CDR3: TGTGCCAGCAGCTTTGGGACTAGCGGGCAAGAGACCCAGTACTTC. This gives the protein CASSFGTSGQETQYF.

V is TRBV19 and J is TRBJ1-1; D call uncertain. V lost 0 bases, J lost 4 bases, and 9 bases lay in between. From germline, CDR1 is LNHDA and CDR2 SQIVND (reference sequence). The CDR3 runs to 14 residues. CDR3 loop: CASSIEMGGTEAFF. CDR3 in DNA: TGTGCCAGTAGTATAGAAATGGGCGGCACTGAAGCTTTCTTT.

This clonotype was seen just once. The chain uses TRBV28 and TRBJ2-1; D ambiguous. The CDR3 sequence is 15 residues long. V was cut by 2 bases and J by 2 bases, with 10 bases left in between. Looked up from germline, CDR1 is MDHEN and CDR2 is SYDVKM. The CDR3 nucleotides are TGTGCCAGCAGTTTACACAACCCTACCTACAATGAGCAGTTCTTC. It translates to CASSLHNPTYNEQFF.

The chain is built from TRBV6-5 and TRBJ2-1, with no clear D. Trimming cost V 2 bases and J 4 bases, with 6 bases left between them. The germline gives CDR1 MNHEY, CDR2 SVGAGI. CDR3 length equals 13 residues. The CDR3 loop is CASSYSPYNEQFF. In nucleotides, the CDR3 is TGTGCCAGCAGTTACAGCCCATACAATGAGCAGTTCTTC.

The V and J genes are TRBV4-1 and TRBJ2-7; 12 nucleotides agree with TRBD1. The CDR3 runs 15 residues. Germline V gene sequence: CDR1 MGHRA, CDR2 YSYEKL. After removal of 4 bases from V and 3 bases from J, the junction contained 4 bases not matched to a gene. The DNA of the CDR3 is TGCGCCAGCAGCCCGGGACAGGGGGCAATCTACGAGCAGTACTTC. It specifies CASSPGQGAIYEQYF.

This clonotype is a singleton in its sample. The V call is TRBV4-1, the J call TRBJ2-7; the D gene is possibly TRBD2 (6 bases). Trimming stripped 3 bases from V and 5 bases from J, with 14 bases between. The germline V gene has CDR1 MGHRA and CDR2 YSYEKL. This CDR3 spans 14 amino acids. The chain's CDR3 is CASSQVGGLNEQYF. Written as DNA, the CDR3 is TGCGCCAGCAGCCAGGTGGGAGGACTAAACGAGCAGTACTTC.

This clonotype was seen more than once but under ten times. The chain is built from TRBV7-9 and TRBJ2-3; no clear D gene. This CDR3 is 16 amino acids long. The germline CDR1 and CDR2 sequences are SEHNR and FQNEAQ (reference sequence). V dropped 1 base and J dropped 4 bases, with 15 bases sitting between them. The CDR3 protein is CASSLEVVGSADTQYF. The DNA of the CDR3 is TGTGCCAGCAGCTTAGAGGTAGTTGGTTCTGCAGATACGCAGTATTTT.

In DNA, the CDR3 is TGTGCCAGCAGCTTAACCGGTTTACCCCTGAACACTGAAGCTTTCTTT. Protein product: CASSLTGLPLNTEAFF. This chain uses TRBV7-6 with TRBJ1-1, with D hard to call. V lost 2 bases and J lost 0, with 13 bases in between. This CDR3 has 16 residues. The germline CDR1 and CDR2 sequences are SGHVS and FNYEAQ.

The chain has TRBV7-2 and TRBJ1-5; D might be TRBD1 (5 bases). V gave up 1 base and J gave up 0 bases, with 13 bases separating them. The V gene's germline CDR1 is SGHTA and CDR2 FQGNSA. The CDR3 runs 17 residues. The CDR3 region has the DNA TGTGCCAGCAGCTTAGGGGGGTGGGGCCCTAGCAATCAGCCCCAGCATTTT. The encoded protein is CASSLGGWGPSNQPQHF.

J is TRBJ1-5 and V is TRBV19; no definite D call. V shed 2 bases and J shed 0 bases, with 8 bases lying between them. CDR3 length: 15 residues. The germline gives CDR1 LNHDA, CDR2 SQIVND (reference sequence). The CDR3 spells CASSITPDSNQPQHF. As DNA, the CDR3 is TGTGCCAGTAGTATAACCCCAGATAGCAATCAGCCCCAGCATTTT.

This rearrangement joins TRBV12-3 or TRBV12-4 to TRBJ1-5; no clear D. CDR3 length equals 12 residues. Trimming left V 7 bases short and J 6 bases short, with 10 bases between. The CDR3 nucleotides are TGTGCCAGCAACTTGGACGGTCAGCCCCAGCATTTT. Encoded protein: CASNLDGQPQHF.

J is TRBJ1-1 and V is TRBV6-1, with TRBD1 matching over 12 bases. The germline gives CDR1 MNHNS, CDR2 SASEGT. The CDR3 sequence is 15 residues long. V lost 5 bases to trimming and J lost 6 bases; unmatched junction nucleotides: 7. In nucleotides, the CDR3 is TGTGCCAGCAGTCCCGCGGGACAGGGGGCCGCTGAAGCTTTCTTT. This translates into CASSPAGQGAAEAFF.

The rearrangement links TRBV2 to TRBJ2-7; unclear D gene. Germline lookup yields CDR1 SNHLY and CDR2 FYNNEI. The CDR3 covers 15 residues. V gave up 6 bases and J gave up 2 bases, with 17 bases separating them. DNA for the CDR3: TGTGCCAGCAGGGGATGGTCACAGTTTACCTACGAGCAGTACTTC. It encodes CASRGWSQFTYEQYF. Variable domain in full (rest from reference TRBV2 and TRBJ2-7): EPEVTQTPSHQVTQMGQEVILRCVPISNHLYFYWYRQILGQKVEFLVSFYNNEISEKSEIFDDQFSVERPDGSNFTLKIRSTKLEDSAMYFCASRGWSQFTYEQYFGPGTRLTVT.